Below, 18 T cell receptor beta chains from the same sample are listed, as sequenced in a study of shared clonotypes between healthy human individuals. Using immunoSEQ multiplex PCR, the repertoire was profiled, and TCRdb retains in-frame clones only, with some absent. The sample lists over 2 million clones, about 94% seen once, with roughly 1.1% in the top ten. Only CD45RO-negative cells positively selected for CCR7 counted as naive CD8 cells, so terminally differentiated effector memory CD45RA+ cells were excluded. Sequencing was done on a sample of naive CD8+ T cells sorted from blood. These receptors all come from a man aged 18 to 30 in good health.

This chain uses TRBV4-1 with TRBJ2-3, with TRBD2 identical over 9 bases. CDR3 length: 16 amino acids. Per germline, CDR1 MGHRA and CDR2 YSYEKL. J gave up 10 bases and V 4 bases, and 15 bases lay outside the gene matches. The CDR3 loop is CASSPGAGGPTGAQYF. The CDR3 DNA sequence: TGCGCCAGCAGCCCGGGAGCGGGAGGACCCACAGGGGCGCAGTATTTT.

V usage is TRBV5-1 and J usage is TRBJ1-2; possible D gene TRBD1, 6 bases. V dropped 2 bases and J dropped 6 bases, with 14 bases sitting between them. The CDR3 runs 14 residues. Per the germline V gene, CDR1 is SGHRS and CDR2 is YFSETQ. CDR3 region: CASSLRTGADGYTF. CDR3 nucleotide sequence: TGCGCCAGCAGCTTACGGACGGGGGCGGATGGCTACACCTTC.

On this clone itself: This same CDR3 is encoded by further DNA sequences in the sample. The J gene is TRBJ1-2, the V gene TRBV27; D gene uncertain. The V end lost 3 bases, the J end lost 3 bases, and 8 bases lay between the germline ends. Germline-derived CDR1 and CDR2 are MNHEY and SMNVEV (reference sequence). The length of the CDR3 is 13 residues. The CDR3 DNA sequence: TGTGCCAGCAGTTTGGACGGCTACTATGGCTACACCTTC. Residues: CASSLDGYYGYTF.

V usage is TRBV11-2 and J usage is TRBJ2-7; D is possibly TRBD1 (6 bases). The germline CDR1 and CDR2 sequences are SGHAT and FQNNGV. The CDR3 runs to 12 residues. The V and J ends lost 7 bases and 6 bases respectively, with 13 bases between them. CDR3 in DNA: TGTGCCAGCAACCCAAAAGGGGGCGAGCAGTACTTC. Translated: CASNPKGGEQYF.

For this clone: Other nucleotide sequences from this sample produce the same CDR3. This chain connects TRBV6-5 to TRBJ2-7; TRBD1 agrees at 8 bases. The CDR3 runs 14 residues. Germline values: CDR1 MNHEY, CDR2 SVGAGI. The V segment lost 0 bases and the J segment 3 bases; nucleotides outside the gene matches: 1. CDR3 sequence: CASSYSTGGYEQYF. As DNA, the CDR3 is TGTGCCAGCAGTTACTCCACAGGGGGCTACGAGCAGTACTTC.

This chain joins TRBV19 and TRBJ2-3; TRBD2 matches at 7 bases. Germline V gene lookup returns CDR1 LNHDA and CDR2 SQIVND (reference sequence). V was pared by 3 bases and J by 2 bases, with 2 bases of the junction left unmatched. The CDR3 spans 14 residues. CDR3: CASSIQRDTDTQYF. The DNA of the CDR3 is TGTGCCAGTAGTATCCAGCGGGACACAGATACGCAGTATTTT.

The J gene is TRBJ2-7, the V gene TRBV9, with 10 bases matching TRBD1. J was trimmed by 4 bases and V by 3 bases; bases with no gene match: 7. The CDR3 length is 15 residues. Germline V gene sequence: CDR1 SGDLS, CDR2 YYNGEE. The CDR3: CASSGPGQGIYEQYF. The DNA for the CDR3 is TGTGCCAGCAGCGGGCCGGGACAGGGGATATACGAGCAGTACTTC.

This chain links TRBV11-2 with TRBJ2-7; 11 positions agree with TRBD1. Trimming took 3 bases from V and 0 from J; bases not matched to a gene: 4. Germline CDR1 is SGHAT and CDR2 is FQNNGV. The CDR3 is made up of 16 amino acids. The CDR3 loop reads CASSLGQGGGSYEQYF. The CDR3 region has the DNA TGTGCCAGCAGCTTGGGACAGGGGGGAGGCTCCTACGAGCAGTACTTC.

This clone showed up just a few times. The chain has TRBV19 and TRBJ1-1; D is unclear. This CDR3 contains 14 residues. CDR1 and CDR2 from the germline V gene are LNHDA and SQIVND (reference sequence). Trimming shortened V by 7 bases and J by 1 base, and 13 bases separated the two germline ends. The CDR3 region is CASTMDLENTEAFF. CDR3 bases: TGTGCCAGTACCATGGACCTCGAGAACACTGAAGCTTTCTTT.

In this sample, this clone turned up once. The sample carries other DNA sequences with the same CDR3. The rearrangement links TRBV27 to TRBJ2-7, with 8 positions matching TRBD2. Germline V lookup: CDR1 MNHEY, CDR2 SMNVEV (reference sequence). The CDR3 is made up of 13 amino acids. Germline trimming cut 6 bases from V and 1 base from J; bases unmatched to any gene: 2. CDR3 residues: CASSPSGSYEQYF. In nucleotides, the CDR3 is TGTGCCAGCAGCCCTAGCGGGTCCTACGAGCAGTACTTC.

This chain joins TRBV2 and TRBJ2-7; D is perhaps TRBD1 (6 bases). This CDR3 has 14 residues. Trimming took off 0 bases at V and 3 bases at J, with 9 bases between the two ends. The germline gives CDR1 SNHLY, CDR2 FYNNEI. CDR3 nucleotides: TGTGCCAGCAGTGAAGCGCAGGGGTACTACGAGCAGTACTTC. It specifies CASSEAQGYYEQYF.

This clone was seen only a few times. This chain uses TRBV5-6 with TRBJ1-5; no definite D call. V was trimmed by 0 bases and J by 4 bases, leaving 11 bases between them. The CDR3 is made up of 15 amino acids. CDR1 SGHDT and CDR2 YYEEEE come from the germline V gene. The CDR3 region is CASSLGVGKNQPQHF. DNA for the CDR3: TGTGCCAGCAGCTTGGGGGTTGGTAAGAATCAGCCCCAGCATTTT.

The chain has TRBV28 and TRBJ2-3, with 7 bases lining up with TRBD2. Per the germline V gene, CDR1 is MDHEN and CDR2 is SYDVKM. The length of the CDR3 is 16 residues. The V gene end was trimmed by 0 bases and the J gene end by 2 bases; junction bases not matched to a gene: 5. The CDR3 protein is CASSLWLAENTDTQYF. The CDR3 DNA sequence: TGTGCCAGCAGTTTATGGCTAGCGGAAAACACAGATACGCAGTATTTT. Based on the CDR3 plus reference TRBV28 and TRBJ2-3, the full variable domain is DVKVTQSSRYLVKRTGEKVFLECVQDMDHENMFWYRQDPGLGLRLIYFSYDVKMKEKGDIPEGYSVSREKKERFSLILESASTNQTSMYLCASSLWLAENTDTQYFGPGTRLTVL.

The rearrangement joins TRBV7-9 to TRBJ2-1; the D is unclear. The germline gives CDR1 SEHNR, CDR2 FQNEAQ (reference sequence). There are 12 residues in the CDR3. V was shortened by 3 bases and J by 9 bases, with 9 bases between the two germline ends. The CDR3 loop is CASSLGYSEQFF. The CDR3 nucleotides are TGTGCCAGCAGCTTGGGGTATAGTGAGCAGTTCTTC.

The chain couples TRBV5-6 to TRBJ2-7, with D unclear. This CDR3 spans 13 amino acids. Trimming cost V 0 bases and J 6 bases, with 10 bases left between them. The germline V gene has CDR1 SGHDT and CDR2 YYEEEE. CDR3 DNA: TGTGCCAGCAGCTTGGGCGACACCCGCGAGCAGTACTTC. It translates to CASSLGDTREQYF.

The chain links TRBV27 to TRBJ1-3, with no clear D. V lost 6 bases, J lost 4 bases, and 10 bases lay in between. Germline V lookup: CDR1 MNHEY, CDR2 SMNVEV (reference sequence). The CDR3 covers 13 residues. This CDR3 reads CASRAQRGNTIYF. CDR3 nucleotides: TGTGCCAGCAGGGCTCAGCGCGGAAACACCATATATTTT.

The sample holds one count of this clone. V gene TRBV7-9 combines with J gene TRBJ2-7, with 11 nucleotides matching TRBD2. The germline V gene encodes CDR1 SEHNR and CDR2 FQNEAQ (reference sequence). The length of the CDR3 is 16 residues. The J segment lost 7 bases and the V segment lost 5 bases, leaving 13 bases of the junction unmatched. CDR3 amino acids: CASSPPLAGGPREQYF. The CDR3 DNA is TGTGCCAGCAGCCCCCCATTAGCGGGGGGGCCGAGGGAGCAGTACTTC.

This clone was detected only once. V is TRBV13 and J is TRBJ2-7; TRBD2 matches at 9 bases. The germline V gene has CDR1 PRHDT and CDR2 FYEKMQ (reference sequence). V lost 0 bases to trimming and J lost 6 bases; unmatched junction nucleotides: 6. The CDR3 is 15 amino acids. The CDR3 region is CASSLGLAGDFEQYF. The CDR3 region has the DNA TGTGCCAGCAGCTTAGGGTTAGCGGGAGATTTCGAGCAGTACTTC.